Below are 2 T cell receptor beta chains sequenced from a single sample in a study of identical twins. One entry per CDR3 protein, called by TCRdb with MiXCR from the 5' RACE reads. The sample has about 810,000 distinct CDR3 sequences; 10% to 15% are singletons. This sample also belongs to another study, concerning yellow fever vaccine responses in identical twins.

The material sequenced was PBMCs. These TCRs come from a woman between 18 and 29 years old in good health.

This clonotype was observed at least ten times. The CDR3 loop reads CASSLAGGSNSPLHF. CDR3 DNA sequence: TGTGCCAGCAGTTTGGCAGGAGGAAGTAATTCACCCCTCCACTTT. The genes are TRBV28 and TRBJ1-6; D call uncertain. The CDR3 has 15 amino acids. CDR1 MDHEN and CDR2 SYDVKM come from the germline V gene. V lost 3 bases and J 6 bases, leaving 12 bases between the germline ends. Looking up the rest from reference TRBV28 and TRBJ1-6 gives the full variable domain: DVKVTQSSRYLVKRTGEKVFLECVQDMDHENMFWYRQDPGLGLRLIYFSYDVKMKEKGDIPEGYSVSREKKERFSLILESASTNQTSMYLCASSLAGGSNSPLHFGNGTRLTVT.

The rearrangement links TRBV19 to TRBJ1-1; D unresolved. Germline-derived CDR1 and CDR2 are LNHDA and SQIVND (reference sequence). V was cut by 6 bases and J by 6 bases, with 8 bases left in between. The CDR3 is 11 residues long. CDR3 amino acids: CASSGVAEAFF. CDR3 sequence (DNA): TGTGCCAGTAGCGGTGTTGCTGAAGCTTTCTTT. The full variable domain, rest sourced from reference TRBV19 and TRBJ1-1, is DGGITQSPKYLFRKEGQNVTLSCEQNLNHDAMYWYRQDPGQGLRLIYYSQIVNDFQKGDIAEGYSVSREKKESFPLTVTSAQKNPTAFYLCASSGVAEAFFGQGTRLTVV.